These T cell receptor beta chains were read from a single sample in a study of OX40 agonist ivuxolimab in advanced cancers. Assay used: immunoSEQ multiplex PCR; TCRdb lists only in-frame clones, some missing. The table lists almost 65,000 clones, 83% of them singletons. This sample comprised CD4+ or CD8+ T cells sorted from blood, obtained in a trial of the OX40 agonist ivuxolimab. The origin of the receptors is an adult with an advanced solid tumor such as melanoma, head and neck, liver or kidney cancer. CDR3s include the opening cysteine and the closing phenylalanine or tryptophan. D genes are given only for firm matches. Only part of the rows carry a size: once, few, many, or a class if the clone is expanded.

abundance: NA; j_gene: TRBJ2-1; d_gene: TRBD2; v_gene: TRBV7-8; CDR3nt: TGTGCCAGCAGCTTAGCGACTAGCGGGAGTATAAGTGAGCAGTTCTTC; CDR3aa: CASSLATSGSISEQFF
abundance: NA; j_gene: TRBJ1-4; d_gene: NA; v_gene: TRBV19; CDR3nt: TGTGCCAGTAGCCGGCCCCGGGTCGCGCAGACTAATGAAAAACTGTTTTTT; CDR3aa: CASSRPRVAQTNEKLFF
abundance: NA; j_gene: TRBJ1-3; d_gene: NA; v_gene: TRBV30; CDR3nt: TGTGCCGGGACGGGCCCGGGAGGAAACACCATATATTTT; CDR3aa: CAGTGPGGNTIYF
abundance: NA; j_gene: TRBJ2-5; d_gene: NA; v_gene: TRBV5-4; CDR3nt: TGTGCCAGCAGCCCCGTAGGGGGTGAGACCCAGTACTTC; CDR3aa: CASSPVGGETQYF
abundance: NA; j_gene: TRBJ1-1; d_gene: NA; v_gene: TRBV18; CDR3nt: TGTGCCAGCTCAGTAAGGGTCCTGAACACTGAAGCTTTCTTT; CDR3aa: CASSVRVLNTEAFF
abundance: NA; j_gene: TRBJ1-1; d_gene: NA; v_gene: TRBV5-1; CDR3nt: TGCGCCAGCAGTAAGTACAGGGAACTGAACACTGAAGCTTTCTTT; CDR3aa: CASSKYRELNTEAFF
abundance: NA; j_gene: TRBJ1-4; d_gene: NA; v_gene: TRBV11-2; CDR3nt: TGTGCCAGCAGCTTAGATCGATACAATGAAAAACTGTTTTTT; CDR3aa: CASSLDRYNEKLFF
abundance: NA; j_gene: TRBJ2-1; d_gene: NA; v_gene: TRBV11-2; CDR3nt: TGTGCCAGCACCGCATTGGGGAGCTCCTACAATGAGCAGTTCTTC; CDR3aa: CASTALGSSYNEQFF
abundance: NA; j_gene: TRBJ1-1; d_gene: NA; v_gene: TRBV6-5; CDR3nt: TGTGCCAGCAGTCGACCAACAGGGCTAAACACTGAAGCTTTCTTT; CDR3aa: CASSRPTGLNTEAFF
abundance: NA; j_gene: TRBJ2-3; d_gene: NA; v_gene: TRBV7-2; CDR3nt: TGTGCCAGCACCCCGCAGGCTGGGGGGACAGATACGCAGTATTTT; CDR3aa: CASTPQAGGTDTQYF
abundance: NA; j_gene: TRBJ1-2; d_gene: NA; v_gene: TRBV7-2; CDR3nt: TGTGCCACCGGGACACTGGGGAGCTACACCTTC; CDR3aa: CATGTLGSYTF
abundance: NA; j_gene: TRBJ2-7; d_gene: NA; v_gene: TRBV10-3; CDR3nt: TGTGCCATCAGTGGGGGAGGGGGCGACCAGTACTTC; CDR3aa: CAISGGGGDQYF
abundance: NA; j_gene: TRBJ1-1; d_gene: NA; v_gene: TRBV11-3; CDR3nt: TGTGCCAGCAGCTTAGGATCGGGCGAGAACACTGAAGCTTTCTTT; CDR3aa: CASSLGSGENTEAFF
abundance: NA; j_gene: TRBJ1-2; d_gene: NA; v_gene: TRBV2; CDR3nt: TGTGCCAGCAGTGAATGGGGGATATTGAACGCTAACTATGGCTACACCTTC; CDR3aa: CASSEWGILNANYGYTF
abundance: NA; j_gene: TRBJ2-5; d_gene: NA; v_gene: TRBV23-1; CDR3nt: TGCGCCAGCAGAACCACCGAGACCCAGTACTTC; CDR3aa: CASRTTETQYF
abundance: NA; j_gene: TRBJ1-4; d_gene: NA; v_gene: TRBV29-1; CDR3nt: TGCAGCGTTGAAGATGGACAAGGGAGTGAAAAACTGTTTTTT; CDR3aa: CSVEDGQGSEKLFF
abundance: few; j_gene: TRBJ1-2; d_gene: NA; v_gene: TRBV27; CDR3nt: TGTGCCAGCAGTTTAGGCGGGTTCCCCTATGGCTACACCTTC; CDR3aa: CASSLGGFPYGYTF
abundance: NA; j_gene: TRBJ2-1; d_gene: TRBD2; v_gene: TRBV19; CDR3nt: TGTGCCAGCCGGGGACTAGCGGGATCCAGCTCCTACAATGAGCAGTTCTTC; CDR3aa: CASRGLAGSSSYNEQFF
abundance: NA; j_gene: TRBJ2-7; d_gene: NA; v_gene: TRBV5-4; CDR3nt: TGTGCCAGCTGGTATAGGGGGTCCTACGAGCAGTACTTC; CDR3aa: CASWYRGSYEQYF
abundance: NA; j_gene: TRBJ2-1; d_gene: TRBD2; v_gene: TRBV15; CDR3nt: TGTGCCACCAGGCAGATAGCGGGGGAGCAGTTCTTC; CDR3aa: CATRQIAGEQFF
abundance: NA; j_gene: TRBJ2-5; d_gene: NA; v_gene: TRBV5-1; CDR3nt: TGCGCCAGCAGCCCGATCCGGGAATACCGGGAGACCCAGTACTTC; CDR3aa: CASSPIREYRETQYF
abundance: NA; j_gene: TRBJ1-2; d_gene: NA; v_gene: TRBV7-9; CDR3nt: TGTGCCAGCAGCGAACCCAGCGGGCTTGGCTACACCTTC; CDR3aa: CASSEPSGLGYTF
abundance: NA; j_gene: TRBJ2-7; d_gene: NA; v_gene: TRBV15; CDR3nt: TGTGCCACCAGCAGAGGGTACAACGAGCAGTACTTC; CDR3aa: CATSRGYNEQYF
abundance: NA; j_gene: TRBJ2-3; d_gene: TRBD2; v_gene: TRBV2; CDR3nt: TGTGCCAGCGCCACTAGCGGAACTTTCGATACGCAGTATTTT; CDR3aa: CASATSGTFDTQYF
abundance: few; j_gene: TRBJ2-1; d_gene: NA; v_gene: TRBV7-9; CDR3nt: TGTGCCAGCAGCTTCGTTCACGCAGGAGACAATGAGCAGTTCTTC; CDR3aa: CASSFVHAGDNEQFF
abundance: NA; j_gene: TRBJ1-1; d_gene: TRBD1; v_gene: TRBV19; CDR3nt: TGTGCCAGTAAGGGGGACAGCTTGAACACTGAAGCTTTCTTT; CDR3aa: CASKGDSLNTEAFF
abundance: NA; j_gene: TRBJ1-1; d_gene: TRBD1; v_gene: TRBV6-5; CDR3nt: TGTGCCAGCAAACAGGGGTATTTTGCTGAAGCTTTCTTT; CDR3aa: CASKQGYFAEAFF
abundance: NA; j_gene: TRBJ1-5; d_gene: NA; v_gene: TRBV6-6; CDR3nt: TGTGCCAGCAGCCAAAAAGGACTTAGTTTCAATCAGCCCCAGCATTTT; CDR3aa: CASSQKGLSFNQPQHF
abundance: NA; j_gene: TRBJ2-3; d_gene: NA; v_gene: TRBV10-3; CDR3nt: TGTGCCATCAGGGCCACTAGGGGCGGAAGCACAGATACGCAGTATTTT; CDR3aa: CAIRATRGGSTDTQYF
abundance: once; j_gene: TRBJ2-7; d_gene: NA; v_gene: TRBV6-5; CDR3nt: TGTGCCAGCAGCAGAAGCAAAGGGCCCTACGAGCAGTACTTC; CDR3aa: CASSRSKGPYEQYF
abundance: few; j_gene: TRBJ1-1; d_gene: NA; v_gene: TRBV18; CDR3nt: TGTGCCAGCTCACCACCGCGGCAGGGGACGCCGACTGAAGCTTTCTTT; CDR3aa: CASSPPRQGTPTEAFF
abundance: NA; j_gene: TRBJ2-2; d_gene: NA; v_gene: TRBV11-1; CDR3nt: TGTGCCAGCAGCTTAGCGTTCCGGACCGGGGAGCTGTTTTTT; CDR3aa: CASSLAFRTGELFF
abundance: NA; j_gene: TRBJ1-1; d_gene: NA; v_gene: TRBV5-6; CDR3nt: TGTGCCAGCAGCTTAAGAGGGGCGTCTGAAGCTTTCTTT; CDR3aa: CASSLRGASEAFF
abundance: NA; j_gene: TRBJ2-1; d_gene: NA; v_gene: TRBV9; CDR3nt: TGTGCCAGCAGCGGTACCAGCGGCCTTTACAATGAGCAGTTCTTC; CDR3aa: CASSGTSGLYNEQFF
abundance: NA; j_gene: TRBJ1-1; d_gene: TRBD1; v_gene: TRBV10-3; CDR3nt: TGTGCCATCAGTGCCACGACAGGGGGCACTGAAGCTTTCTTT; CDR3aa: CAISATTGGTEAFF
abundance: NA; j_gene: TRBJ2-1; d_gene: TRBD1; v_gene: TRBV4-2; CDR3nt: TGTGCCAGCAGCACCCGTCCCCCAGGGGGCTCCTTCGTGCATGAGCAGTTCTTC; CDR3aa: CASSTRPPGGSFVHEQFF
abundance: NA; j_gene: TRBJ1-2; d_gene: TRBD1; v_gene: TRBV5-1; CDR3nt: TGCGCCAGCAGCATCGGACAGGGGGCTGGCTACACCTTC; CDR3aa: CASSIGQGAGYTF
abundance: NA; j_gene: TRBJ1-4; d_gene: NA; v_gene: TRBV19; CDR3nt: TGTGCCAGTAGTATAGGACGAGGGGAAAAACTGTTTTTT; CDR3aa: CASSIGRGEKLFF
abundance: NA; j_gene: TRBJ1-6; d_gene: TRBD1; v_gene: TRBV30; CDR3nt: TGTGCCTGGACCGGGACAGGGGGTAGAGGTTCACCCCTCCACTTT; CDR3aa: CAWTGTGGRGSPLHF
abundance: NA; j_gene: TRBJ2-3; d_gene: NA; v_gene: TRBV7-2; CDR3nt: TGTGCCAGCAGCTCCTTGGGGAGGAGCACAGATACGCAGTATTTT; CDR3aa: CASSSLGRSTDTQYF
abundance: NA; j_gene: TRBJ2-1; d_gene: NA; v_gene: TRBV7-8; CDR3nt: TGTGCCAGCAGCTTAGACGTTAGAGGGGGTGAGCAGTTCTTC; CDR3aa: CASSLDVRGGEQFF
abundance: NA; j_gene: TRBJ1-1; d_gene: NA; v_gene: TRBV7-8; CDR3nt: TGTGCCACAGAACCGCAGGGCGGATGGACTGAAGCTTTCTTT; CDR3aa: CATEPQGGWTEAFF
abundance: NA; j_gene: TRBJ1-2; d_gene: NA; v_gene: TRBV5-6; CDR3nt: TGTGCCAGCAGCTTGGGTACCGGACAACTCTATGCTTATGGCTACACCTTC; CDR3aa: CASSLGTGQLYAYGYTF
abundance: NA; j_gene: TRBJ2-7; d_gene: NA; v_gene: TRBV19; CDR3nt: TGTGCCAGGGACGTCGACAGAGACAACTACGAGCAGTACTTC; CDR3aa: CARDVDRDNYEQYF
abundance: NA; j_gene: TRBJ2-3; d_gene: NA; v_gene: TRBV10-1; CDR3nt: TGCGCCAGCAGTGATCGGGGGGCAGGCACAGATACGCAGTATTTT; CDR3aa: CASSDRGAGTDTQYF
abundance: NA; j_gene: TRBJ2-3; d_gene: NA; v_gene: TRBV7-9; CDR3nt: TGTGCCAGCAGCTTACTAAGCACAGATACGCAGTATTTT; CDR3aa: CASSLLSTDTQYF
abundance: NA; j_gene: TRBJ2-3; d_gene: NA; v_gene: TRBV29-1; CDR3nt: TGCAGCGTGGAGGGAGGCAGAGGCACAGATACGCAGTATTTT; CDR3aa: CSVEGGRGTDTQYF
abundance: NA; j_gene: TRBJ1-2; d_gene: NA; v_gene: TRBV6-5; CDR3nt: TGTGCCAGCAGGACAGAAAACTATGGCTACACCTTC; CDR3aa: CASRTENYGYTF